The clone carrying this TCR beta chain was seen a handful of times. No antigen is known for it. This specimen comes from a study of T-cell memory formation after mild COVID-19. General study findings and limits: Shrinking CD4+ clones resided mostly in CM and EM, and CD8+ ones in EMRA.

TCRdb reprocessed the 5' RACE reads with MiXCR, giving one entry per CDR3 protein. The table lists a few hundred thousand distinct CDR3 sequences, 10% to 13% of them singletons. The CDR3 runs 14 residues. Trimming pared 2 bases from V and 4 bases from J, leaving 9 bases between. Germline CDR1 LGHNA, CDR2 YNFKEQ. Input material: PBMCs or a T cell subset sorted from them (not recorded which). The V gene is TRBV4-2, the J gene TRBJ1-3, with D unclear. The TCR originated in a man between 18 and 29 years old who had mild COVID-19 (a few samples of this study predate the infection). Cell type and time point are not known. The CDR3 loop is CASSQNSLGNTIYF. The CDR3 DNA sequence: TGTGCCAGCAGCCAAAACAGTCTCGGAAACACCATATATTTT.